This TCR beta chain stems from a study of ipilimumab plus nivolumab after autologous stem cell transplantation. This clone is medium-sized by share. V lost 5 bases and J 7 bases, leaving 12 bases between the germline ends. The germline V gene encodes CDR1 SEHNR and CDR2 FQNEAQ (reference sequence). CDR3 length: 12 residues. Clones were read by immunoSEQ multiplex PCR, and TCRdb kept only the in-frame ones, dropping some. Of approximately 14,000 clones in the sample, about 70% were seen once. Starting 14 to 28 days after autologous transplant, ipilimumab 1 mg/kg was given. Patients got 3 mg/kg IV nivolumab weeks 1, 4, 7, 10, then biweekly through week 26.

Sequenced material: PBMCs, taken in a trial of ipilimumab plus nivolumab as post-transplant consolidation. The receptor was derived from a male donor with primary mediastinal lymphoma. The chain uses TRBV7-9 and TRBJ2-7, with D tentatively TRBD2 (6 bases). CDR3 amino acids: CASSTSPWEQYF. DNA of the CDR3: TGTGCCAGCAGCACTAGCCCGTGGGAGCAGTACTTC.